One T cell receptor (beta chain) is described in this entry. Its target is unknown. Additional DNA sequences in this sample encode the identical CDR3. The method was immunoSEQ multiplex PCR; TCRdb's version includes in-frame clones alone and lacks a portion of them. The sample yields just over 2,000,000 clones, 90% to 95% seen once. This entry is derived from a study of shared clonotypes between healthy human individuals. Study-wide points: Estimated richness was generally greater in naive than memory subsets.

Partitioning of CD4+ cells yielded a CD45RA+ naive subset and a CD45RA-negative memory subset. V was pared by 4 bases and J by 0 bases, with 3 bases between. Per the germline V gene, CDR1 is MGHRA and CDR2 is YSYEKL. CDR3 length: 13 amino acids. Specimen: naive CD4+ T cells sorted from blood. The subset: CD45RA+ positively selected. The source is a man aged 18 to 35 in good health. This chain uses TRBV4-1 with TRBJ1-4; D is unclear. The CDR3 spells CASSLATNEKLFF. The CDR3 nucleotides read TGCGCCAGCAGCCTTGCAACTAATGAAAAACTGTTTTTT.